A single sample is the source of the 13 T cell receptor beta chains below, sequenced in a study of control samples from healthy donors and cancer patients. Sequencing used immunoSEQ multiplex PCR; TCRdb keeps in-frame clones, though not all of them. This table holds around 180,000 clones, 70% to 90% found once. The sample taken for sequencing was blood. The receptors come from a woman in her twenties or thirties in good health.

The gene calls are TRBV11-2 and TRBJ1-2; 7 nucleotides align to TRBD1. The V and J ends lost 0 bases and 4 bases, in that order; junction bases with no gene match: 11. This CDR3 is 17 amino acids long. The germline V gene has CDR1 SGHAT and CDR2 FQNNGV. In nucleotides, the CDR3 is TGTGCCAGCAGCTTAGAGCCGACAGGGACTTTACTCTATGGCTACACCTTC. Translating gives CASSLEPTGTLLYGYTF.

V usage is TRBV20-1 and J usage is TRBJ2-1; D may be TRBD2 (5 bases). CDR3 length: 10 residues. Between the trimmed V and J ends, which lost 7 bases and 4 bases, there was a span of 5 bases. In germline, CDR1 is DFQATT, CDR2 SNEGSKA (reference sequence). CDR3 nucleotides: TGCAGTGGCGGGTACAATGAGCAGTTCTTC. Protein: CSGGYNEQFF.

The count of this clone is one. This sequence joins TRBV24-1 and TRBJ2-7; TRBD2 aligns across 8 bases. This CDR3 spans 16 amino acids. J lost 1 base, V lost 4 bases, and 8 bases had no gene match. From germline, CDR1 is KGHDR and CDR2 SFDVKD. CDR3 DNA: TGTGCCACCAGTGACCCCGGACGGGAGGGTTCCTACGAGCAGTACTTC. This gives the protein CATSDPGREGSYEQYF.

The rearrangement joins TRBV5-6 to TRBJ1-2; no clear D gene. This CDR3 is built from 11 residues. The germline V and J ends were trimmed by 2 bases and 7 bases, with 6 bases remaining between them. The V gene's germline CDR1 is SGHDT and CDR2 YYEEEE. The CDR3 nucleotides read TGTGCCAGCAGCTTTGCCGGTGGCTACACCTTC. It codes for CASSFAGGYTF.

The chain is built from TRBV28 and TRBJ2-5, with TRBD2 as a possible D gene (5 bases). The CDR3 has 17 amino acids. With 7 bases removed from V and 6 bases from J, the gap between germline ends came to 27 bases. Germline-derived CDR1 and CDR2 are MDHEN and SYDVKM. CDR3 amino acids: CASTFRILDPRLKTQYF. In DNA form, the CDR3 reads TGTGCCAGCACCTTTAGAATACTAGACCCCCGATTGAAGACCCAGTACTTC.

This clone is a singleton in its sample. The rearrangement links TRBV6-5 to TRBJ2-3; 9 nucleotides align to TRBD2. The CDR3 is made up of 15 amino acids. Germline CDR1 is MNHEY and CDR2 is SVGAGI. Trimming removed 0 bases from V and 10 bases from J; junction bases left unmatched: 8. The CDR3: CASSYSSGRVAAQYF. DNA for the CDR3: TGTGCCAGCAGTTACTCTAGCGGGAGAGTTGCGGCGCAGTATTTT.

The gene calls are TRBV7-6 and TRBJ2-7; D is ambiguous. V was cut by 1 base and J by 5 bases, with 6 bases left in between. Per the germline V gene, CDR1 is SGHVS and CDR2 is FNYEAQ. This CDR3 is built from 12 residues. The CDR3 loop is CASSLGANEQYF. The CDR3 nucleotides read TGTGCCAGCAGCTTAGGGGCTAACGAGCAGTACTTC.

This clone was counted a single time. The genes are TRBV5-1 and TRBJ2-3, with a weak D call TRBD1 (6 bases). Germline V gene sequence: CDR1 SGHRS, CDR2 YFSETQ. There are 14 residues in the CDR3. Trimming shortened V by 2 bases and J by 0 bases, and 7 bases separated the two germline ends. CDR3 in amino acids: CASSFGQSTDTQYF. The CDR3 DNA follows: TGCGCCAGCAGCTTCGGACAGAGCACAGATACGCAGTATTTT.

This clone is a singleton in its sample. V gene TRBV10-3 combines with J gene TRBJ2-3; D gene uncertain. The CDR3 totals 15 residues. Trimming pared 1 base from V and 2 bases from J, leaving 10 bases between. The germline gives CDR1 ENHRY, CDR2 SYGVKD. The CDR3 reads CAISEFSAHTDTQYF. For the CDR3, the DNA is TGTGCCATCAGTGAGTTCTCAGCGCACACAGATACGCAGTATTTT.

V and J are TRBV27 and TRBJ1-5; D not resolved. V was pared by 3 bases and J by 4 bases, with 10 bases between. The CDR3 has 14 amino acids. In germline, CDR1 is MNHEY, CDR2 SMNVEV (reference sequence). The CDR3 nucleotides read TGTGCCAGCAGTTTGACGGGTGATAATCAGCCCCAGCATTTT. This codes for CASSLTGDNQPQHF.

The chain carries TRBV6-2 or TRBV6-3 and TRBJ1-1; D perhaps matches TRBD1 (5 bases). Trimming removed 6 bases at V and 5 bases at J, with 22 bases between. CDR1 and CDR2 (germline): MNHEY, SVGEGT. The CDR3 is made up of 16 amino acids. The CDR3 loop reads CASSRDPSRVRTEAFF. In DNA form, the CDR3 reads TGTGCCAGCAGCCGGGACCCGTCAAGGGTCAGGACTGAAGCTTTCTTT.

V and J are TRBV6-1 and TRBJ1-2; tentative D call: TRBD1 (5 bases). Germline lookup yields CDR1 MNHNS and CDR2 SASEGT. This CDR3 region has 13 residues. V was clipped by 1 base and J by 5 bases, with 8 bases between them. CDR3 protein: CASSEGAGYGYTF. The CDR3 DNA sequence: TGTGCCAGCAGTGAAGGGGCAGGGTATGGCTACACCTTC.

The chain links TRBV19 to TRBJ2-2; D is undetermined. The CDR3 length is 14 residues. V lost 5 bases, J lost 7 bases, and 14 bases lay in between. CDR1 is LNHDA, CDR2 SQIVND, per germline (reference sequence). In nucleotides, the CDR3 is TGTGCCAGTAGTCCCCGTAGTAAAATCGGGGAGCTGTTTTTT. This translates into CASSPRSKIGELFF.